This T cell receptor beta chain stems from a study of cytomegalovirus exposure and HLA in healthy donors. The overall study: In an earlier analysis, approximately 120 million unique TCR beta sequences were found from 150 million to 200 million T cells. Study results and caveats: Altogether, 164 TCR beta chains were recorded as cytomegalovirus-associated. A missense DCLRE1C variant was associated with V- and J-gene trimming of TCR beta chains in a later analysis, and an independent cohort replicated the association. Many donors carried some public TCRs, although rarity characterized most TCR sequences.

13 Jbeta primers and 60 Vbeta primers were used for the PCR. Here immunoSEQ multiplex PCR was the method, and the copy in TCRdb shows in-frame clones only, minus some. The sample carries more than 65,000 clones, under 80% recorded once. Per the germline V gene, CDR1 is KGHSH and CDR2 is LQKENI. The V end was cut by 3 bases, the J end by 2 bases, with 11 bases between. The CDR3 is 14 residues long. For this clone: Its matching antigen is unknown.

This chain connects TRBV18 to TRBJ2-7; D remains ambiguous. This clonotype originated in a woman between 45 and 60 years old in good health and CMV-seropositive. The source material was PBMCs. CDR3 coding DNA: TGTGCCAGCTCACCGGGCAGTGAAGCCTACGAGCAGTACGTC. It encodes CASSPGSEAYEQYV.